What follows is one T cell receptor beta chain and its context. The antigen is undetermined. The trim removed 3 bases at V and 1 base at J, leaving 4 bases unmatched. This CDR3 region has 15 residues. Looked up from germline, CDR1 is SGHRS and CDR2 is YFSETQ. Vbeta (60) and Jbeta (13) primers were used in the PCR. Libraries were prepared by immunoSEQ multiplex PCR; TCRdb keeps only in-frame clonotypes and omits some of them. The sample contains approximately 110,000 clones, about 79% of which appear only once. The sample originates from a study of cytomegalovirus exposure and HLA in healthy donors. Whole-study findings and limits: Later analysis demonstrated an association between a missense DCLRE1C variant and TCR beta V- and J-gene trimming. The CMV antigen specificity of a few CMV-associated chains was confirmed through in vitro analysis.

The sequenced sample consisted of PBMCs. This clonotype was sampled from a man aged 50-60 years in good health and CMV-seropositive. The chain joins TRBV5-1 to TRBJ2-3, with 8 bases matching TRBD2. CDR3 in amino acids: CASSWVSGGTDTQYF. For the CDR3, the DNA is TGCGCCAGCAGCTGGGTTAGCGGGGGCACAGATACGCAGTATTTT.